The 15 T cell receptor beta chains in this list originate from one sample, sequenced in a study of T cell repertoires in cytomegalovirus infection. TCRdb ran MiXCR on the reads and lists one entry per CDR3 protein. This table holds 550,000 to 850,000 distinct CDR3 sequences, around 32% found once. These TCRs are of unknown antigen specificity. This specimen consisted of cultured PBMCs, obtained from culture after CMV antigen stimulation. The receptors here all came from a human donor in good health (CMV status not recorded). Some clones in this sample may be carry-over from other donors' samples.

The V and J genes are TRBV4-1 and TRBJ2-5; 13 bases are a match to TRBD2. The CDR3 length is 17 residues. Germline-derived CDR1 and CDR2 are MGHRA and YSYEKL. Unmatched junction bases numbered 6, after V lost 0 bases and J lost 5 bases. The CDR3 DNA follows: TGCGCCAGCAGCCAAGAATGGACTAGCGGGAGTGGGGAGACCCAGTACTTC. Protein sequence: CASSQEWTSGSGETQYF.

This chain joins TRBV19 and TRBJ2-3, with D possibly being TRBD1 or TRBD2 (6 bases each). Trimming left V 4 bases short and J 2 bases short, with 13 bases between. This CDR3 is built from 15 residues. Germline lookup yields CDR1 LNHDA and CDR2 SQIVND (reference sequence). The CDR3: CASSTLGGNTDTQYF. The DNA for the CDR3 is TGTGCCAGTAGTACGCTAGGGGGGAACACAGATACGCAGTATTTT.

This clonotype has a count of ten or more. The DNA for the CDR3 is TGTGCCAGCAGCTTAGAGGTGGATACGACCTACAATGAGCAGTTCTTC. Its protein product is CASSLEVDTTYNEQFF. V usage is TRBV7-6 and J usage is TRBJ2-1; no clear D gene. This CDR3 comprises 16 residues. Germline V gene data show CDR1 as SGHVS and CDR2 as FNYEAQ. The ends were cut back, 1 base at V and 2 bases at J, with 12 bases in the middle.

This clonotype was observed a few times. The chain has TRBV6-5 and TRBJ2-5; D is uncertain. The CDR3 length is 13 residues. CDR1 is MNHEY and CDR2 is SVGAGI in the germline V gene. Trimming pared 6 bases from V and 4 bases from J, leaving 12 bases between. CDR3 nucleotides: TGTGCCAGCAGGGCCCATGGAGCAGAGACCCAGTACTTC. Its translation is CASRAHGAETQYF.

V usage is TRBV4-2 and J usage is TRBJ1-1; TRBD1 is a possible D gene (6 bases). Germline V gene sequence: CDR1 LGHNA, CDR2 YNFKEQ. The CDR3 totals 17 residues. Between the trimmed V and J ends, which lost 0 bases and 5 bases, there was a span of 19 bases. The CDR3 reads CASSQETRRQVGTEAFF. In DNA, the CDR3 is TGTGCCAGCAGCCAAGAAACTCGAAGACAGGTGGGGACTGAAGCTTTCTTT.

The CDR3 DNA follows: TGTGCCAGCAGCTTAAGGGCTCTGGGCACCGGGGAGCTGTTTTTT. Its protein product is CASSLRALGTGELFF. V gene TRBV7-6 combines with J gene TRBJ2-2; no clear D. V lost 2 bases to trimming and J lost 4 bases, with 11 bases between them. CDR1 is SGHVS and CDR2 is FNYEAQ in the germline V gene. The CDR3 runs 15 residues. Supplemented by reference TRBV7-6 and TRBJ2-2, the full variable domain reads GAGVSQSPRYKVTKRGQDVALRCDPISGHVSLYWYRQALGQGPEFLTYFNYEAQQDKSGLPNDRFSAERPEGSISTLTIQRTEQRDSAMYRCASSLRALGTGELFFGEGSRLTVL.

The rearrangement uses TRBV12-3 or TRBV12-4 and TRBJ1-5; D gene ambiguous. The CDR3 has 14 amino acids. Trimming left V 6 bases short and J 3 bases short, with 12 bases between. CDR3 DNA sequence: TGTGCCAGCAGGCTGGGTCATTCCAATCAGCCCCAGCATTTT. Translation gives CASRLGHSNQPQHF.

The CDR3 loop is CASSPTDRDSNQPQHF. The CDR3 nucleotides read TGTGCCAGCAGTCCTACGGACAGGGATAGCAATCAGCCCCAGCATTTT. The gene calls are TRBV28 and TRBJ1-5, with 8 bases matching TRBD1. J was trimmed by 0 bases and V by 5 bases; bases with no gene match: 6. Per germline, CDR1 MDHEN and CDR2 SYDVKM. The CDR3 has 16 residues. Variable domain in full (rest from reference TRBV28 and TRBJ1-5): DVKVTQSSRYLVKRTGEKVFLECVQDMDHENMFWYRQDPGLGLRLIYFSYDVKMKEKGDIPEGYSVSREKKERFSLILESASTNQTSMYLCASSPTDRDSNQPQHFGDGTRLSIL.

This clonotype has only a few counts. This rearrangement joins TRBV19 to TRBJ1-5; tentative D call: TRBD1 (5 bases). Per germline, CDR1 LNHDA and CDR2 SQIVND (reference sequence). This CDR3 has 17 amino acids. Trimming took 1 base from V and 0 from J, leaving 13 bases between them. CDR3 sequence (DNA): TGTGCCAGTAGTATAGGTGGGGCGGACTATAGCAATCAGCCCCAGCATTTT. Translating it yields CASSIGGADYSNQPQHF. The whole variable domain, filled in from reference TRBV19 and TRBJ1-5, reads DGGITQSPKYLFRKEGQNVTLSCEQNLNHDAMYWYRQDPGQGLRLIYYSQIVNDFQKGDIAEGYSVSREKKESFPLTVTSAQKNPTAFYLCASSIGGADYSNQPQHFGDGTRLSIL.

The chain links TRBV15 to TRBJ2-1; 8 nucleotides match TRBD2. CDR1 LNHNV and CDR2 YYDKDF come from the germline V gene (reference sequence). V shed 9 bases and J 4 bases; nucleotides not matched to a gene: 8. The CDR3 loop spans 14 amino acids. The CDR3 coding sequence is TGTGCCACAACCCGGGGACTAGGGTACAATGAGCAGTTCTTC. Translation: CATTRGLGYNEQFF.

The chain links TRBV6-2 or TRBV6-3 to TRBJ2-1; D might be TRBD2 (5 bases). Trimming cost V 5 bases and J 1 base, with 15 bases left between them. CDR1 and CDR2 (germline): MNHEY, SVGEGT. This CDR3 is built from 16 residues. This CDR3 reads CASSQGPDFSYNEQFF. CDR3 DNA sequence: TGTGCCAGCAGTCAAGGACCGGACTTTTCCTACAATGAGCAGTTCTTC.

The chain recombines TRBV19 with TRBJ1-2; D remains unclear. V shed 4 bases and J shed 4 bases, with 7 bases lying between them. Germline CDR1 reads LNHDA; CDR2 reads SQIVND (reference sequence). The CDR3 has 12 residues. The CDR3 loop is CASSNGVYGYTF. CDR3 nucleotides: TGTGCCAGTAGTAATGGTGTCTATGGCTACACCTTC. The complete variable domain, with remaining parts taken from reference TRBV19 and TRBJ1-2, reads DGGITQSPKYLFRKEGQNVTLSCEQNLNHDAMYWYRQDPGQGLRLIYYSQIVNDFQKGDIAEGYSVSREKKESFPLTVTSAQKNPTAFYLCASSNGVYGYTFGSGTRLTVV.

This clonotype was recorded at least ten times. The chain employs TRBV7-2 and TRBJ2-5; D tentatively reads TRBD1 or TRBD2 (5 bases each). The CDR3 covers 13 residues. Between the trimmed V and J ends, which lost 6 bases and 5 bases, there was a span of 13 bases. CDR1 is SGHTA and CDR2 is FQGNSA in the germline V gene. CDR3 sequence: CASRTGGPETQYF. CDR3 in DNA: TGTGCCAGCAGAACAGGAGGCCCGGAGACCCAGTACTTC.

J is TRBJ2-5 and V is TRBV7-9, with 8 bases aligning to TRBD2. The CDR3 consists of 14 residues. V lost 10 bases, J lost 2 bases, and 9 bases stayed unmatched. CDR1 and CDR2 from the germline V gene are SEHNR and FQNEAQ (reference sequence). The CDR3 nucleotides are TGTGCCACCCGGGCGGGAGGAGGTCAAGAGACCCAGTACTTC. This sequence encodes CATRAGGGQETQYF.

The rearrangement uses TRBV7-9 and TRBJ2-7; D could derive from TRBD1 or TRBD2 (6 bases each). Looked up from germline, CDR1 is SEHNR and CDR2 is FQNEAQ (reference sequence). The CDR3 consists of 13 residues. The V gene lost 11 bases and the J gene lost 1 base, with 15 bases spanning the gap. The CDR3 DNA reads TGTGCCGGAGGGGGTGCCGGGTCCTACGAGCAGTACTTC. The encoded protein is CAGGGAGSYEQYF.